This TCR beta chain appears in the sequencing data of a study of cytomegalovirus exposure and HLA in healthy donors. V lost 6 bases, J lost 0 bases, and 9 bases stayed unmatched. The germline V gene has CDR1 LNHNV and CDR2 YYDKDF (reference sequence). This CDR3 is built from 16 residues. The method was immunoSEQ multiplex PCR; TCRdb's version includes in-frame clones alone and lacks a portion of them. The sample consists of 140,000 or so clones, 87% of them appearing once. V gene TRBV15 combines with J gene TRBJ2-5, with 8 bases aligning to TRBD2. The sample comprised PBMCs. The clonotype originates from a young man in good health and CMV-seropositive. CDR3 residues: CATSPDEREYQETQYF. In nucleotides, the CDR3 is TGTGCCACCAGTCCCGATGAGCGGGAGTACCAAGAGACCCAGTACTTC.